These 24 T cell receptor beta chains were sequenced from one sample in a study of T cells in Graves' hyperthyroidism and ophthalmopathy. RNA transcripts yielded amplified TCR beta CDR3 regions. The HTBI primer set drove a first-round RT-PCR of the TCR CDR3. TCRdb reprocessed the multiplex PCR reads with MiXCR, giving one entry per CDR3 protein. The table lists more than 500,000 distinct CDR3 sequences, roughly 50% of them singletons. The sample consisted of peripheral blood or thyroid tissue (not recorded which). The receptors stem from an adult woman with Graves' disease, either hyperthyroidism or ophthalmopathy (not recorded which).

The chain combines TRBV15 with TRBJ2-5; D gene ambiguous. This CDR3 has 13 residues. Looked up from germline, CDR1 is LNHNV and CDR2 is YYDKDF (reference sequence). V lost 3 bases to trimming and J lost 2 bases, with 7 bases between them. This CDR3 reads CATSSVGQETQYF. In DNA, the CDR3 is TGTGCCACCAGCAGCGTTGGGCAAGAGACCCAGTACTTC.

The chain links TRBV10-3 to TRBJ2-5; 7 bases fit TRBD2. There are 15 residues in the CDR3. CDR1 is ENHRY, CDR2 SYGVKD, per germline. V gave up 2 bases and J gave up 5 bases; unmatched junction bases: 8. The CDR3 protein is CAISEDGRLLETQYF. Here the CDR3 DNA reads TGTGCCATCAGTGAGGACGGGAGGCTTCTCGAGACCCAGTACTTC.

The chain combines TRBV5-1 with TRBJ1-3; 7 bases agree with TRBD1. CDR3 length equals 15 residues. The V gene's germline CDR1 is SGHRS and CDR2 YFSETQ. The J segment lost 7 bases and the V segment lost 0 bases, leaving 7 bases of the junction unmatched. The CDR3 here is CASSLGLGQVNTIYF. CDR3 nucleotide sequence: TGCGCCAGCAGCTTGGGTCTTGGACAGGTGAACACCATATATTTT.

Ten or more counts support this clonotype. The gene calls are TRBV7-2 and TRBJ2-7; D uncertain. CDR3 length equals 12 residues. V was clipped by 4 bases and J by 9 bases, with 13 bases between them. Germline CDR1 is SGHTA and CDR2 is FQGNSA. In DNA, the CDR3 is TGTGCCAGCAGCTCCCCCCTTGAAGGGCAGTACTTC. Its protein product is CASSSPLEGQYF.

V gene TRBV2 combines with J gene TRBJ1-6, with D perhaps TRBD1 (6 bases). The CDR3 has 14 residues. Germline V gives CDR1 SNHLY, CDR2 FYNNEI. The ends were cut back, 10 bases at V and 2 bases at J, with 12 bases in the middle. CDR3 in amino acids: CAIGRGPYNSPLHF. The CDR3 DNA reads as TGTGCCATCGGCCGGGGGCCCTATAATTCACCCCTCCACTTT.

V gene TRBV29-1 combines with J gene TRBJ2-2; D unresolved. This CDR3 comprises 12 residues. The V end lost 5 bases, the J end lost 3 bases, and 7 bases lay between the germline ends. Germline CDR1 is SQVTM and CDR2 is ANQGSEA. CDR3 residues: CSVLIDTGELFF. CDR3 DNA: TGCAGCGTTCTCATAGACACCGGGGAGCTGTTTTTT.

This rearrangement joins TRBV10-3 to TRBJ2-6; a possible D gene is TRBD1 (6 bases). The CDR3 has 19 amino acids. CDR1 ENHRY and CDR2 SYGVKD come from the germline V gene. V gave up 1 base and J gave up 4 bases, with 20 bases separating them. CDR3 protein: CAISEFGGRGAQGANVLTF. As DNA, the CDR3 is TGTGCCATCAGTGAGTTTGGGGGCCGGGGCGCGCAAGGGGCCAACGTCCTGACTTTC.

V is TRBV29-1 and J is TRBJ2-7; 9 bases are a match to TRBD1. After removal of 4 bases from V and 3 bases from J, the junction contained 19 bases not matched to a gene. The CDR3 has 18 residues. CDR1 is SQVTM and CDR2 is ANQGSEA in the germline V gene. The DNA for the CDR3 is TGCAGCGTTGTAAGCAGCCAAGTGTGGGACAGGGCCTTCTACGAGCAGTACTTC. Residues: CSVVSSQVWDRAFYEQYF.

This clonotype has ten or more counts. The J gene is TRBJ1-1, the V gene TRBV5-5, with D unclear. This CDR3 region has 14 residues. Germline V gene lookup returns CDR1 SGHKS and CDR2 YYEKEE (reference sequence). Trimming took 4 bases from V and 5 from J, leaving 15 bases between them. CDR3 sequence reads: CASSLTATGTEAFF. The CDR3 DNA sequence: TGTGCCAGCAGCCTGACCGCGACGGGGACTGAAGCTTTCTTT.

The chain has TRBV19 and TRBJ1-5, with D unresolved. CDR1 is LNHDA and CDR2 is SQIVND in the germline V gene (reference sequence). The CDR3 has 14 residues. V was trimmed by 6 bases and J by 0 bases, leaving 9 bases between them. CDR3 amino acids: CASRFGSSNQPQHF. For the CDR3, the DNA is TGTGCCAGTAGATTTGGATCTAGCAATCAGCCCCAGCATTTT.

In the case of this clonotype: The CDR3 carries no conserved terminal phenylalanine or tryptophan, so it likely arises from a read error. In DNA, the CDR3 is TGCAGCGTTGAAGTGACAGGATACGAGCAGTACCTC. Amino acids: CSVEVTGYEQYL. The chain joins TRBV29-1 to TRBJ2-7, with D possibly TRBD1 on 6 matching bases. The CDR3 consists of 12 residues. Trimming removed 1 base at V and 4 bases at J, with 8 bases between. Germline-derived CDR1 and CDR2 are SQVTM and ANQGSEA.

This clonotype was counted at least ten times. A much larger clone sits a single nucleotide away, making a read error possible. DNA for the CDR3: TGCGCCAGCAGCTTGGGAGCTTCACCCCCCCACTTT. Its protein product is CASSLGASPPHF. The chain combines TRBV5-1 with TRBJ1-6, with D unresolved. There are 12 residues in the CDR3. Per the germline V gene, CDR1 is SGHRS and CDR2 is YFSETQ. Drawing the rest from reference TRBV5-1 and TRBJ1-6, the complete variable domain is KAGVTQTPRYLIKTRGQQVTLSCSPISGHRSVSWYQQTPGQGLQFLFEYFSETQRNKGNFPGRFSGRQFSNSRSEMNVSTLELGDSALYLCASSLGASPPHFGNGTRLTVT.

This clonotype was observed a single time. A much larger clone sits a single nucleotide away, making a read error possible. The chain carries TRBV5-1 and TRBJ2-2, with 7 bases matching TRBD2. The germline V gene encodes CDR1 SGHRS and CDR2 YFSETQ. The CDR3 has 15 residues. The CDR3 region is CASGLGTKHTGELFF. The CDR3 DNA sequence: TGCGCCAGCGGCTTGGGGACTAAGCATACCGGGGAGCTGTTTTTT.

This clonotype was seen many times. The J gene is TRBJ1-2, the V gene TRBV20-1; D remains unclear. Germline CDR1 DFQATT, CDR2 SNEGSKA (reference sequence). The CDR3 has 12 residues. The V end lost 7 bases, the J end lost 5 bases, and 14 bases lay between the germline ends. The DNA of the CDR3 is TGCAGTGTCTCAGCCATGGGGTATGGCTACACCTTC. Amino acids: CSVSAMGYGYTF.

This chain connects TRBV5-1 to TRBJ2-7; weak D call: TRBD2 (5 bases). The germline V and J ends were trimmed by 7 bases and 1 base, with 12 bases remaining between them. The germline V gene encodes CDR1 SGHRS and CDR2 YFSETQ. This CDR3 has 13 residues. The CDR3 protein is CASSRGWSYEQYF. DNA of the CDR3: TGCGCCAGCTCCAGAGGGTGGTCCTACGAGCAGTACTTC.

The V gene is TRBV20-1, the J gene TRBJ1-5; D remains ambiguous. V lost 6 bases and J 4 bases, leaving 19 bases between the germline ends. Germline V gives CDR1 DFQATT, CDR2 SNEGSKA (reference sequence). The CDR3 consists of 15 residues. The DNA for the CDR3 is TGCAGTGCCAGCAGCCCAGAGACGGTAAATCAGCCCCAGCATTTT. This codes for CSASSPETVNQPQHF.

In DNA, the CDR3 is TGTGCCGTCCGAGCCGGACAGGGGTACTACGAGCAGTACTTC. Its translation is CAVRAGQGYYEQYF. This sequence joins TRBV10-3 and TRBJ2-7; 9 nucleotides line up with TRBD1. Germline assignment: CDR1 ENHRY and CDR2 SYGVKD. The CDR3 is made up of 14 amino acids. V lost 11 bases and J lost 3; bases outside the gene matches: 11.

V gene TRBV20-1 combines with J gene TRBJ2-3, with 7 bases fitting TRBD1. Trimming cost V 6 bases and J 2 bases; bases outside gene matches: 8. Per germline, CDR1 DFQATT and CDR2 SNEGSKA (reference sequence). This CDR3 has 14 amino acids. This CDR3 reads CSAKTGSYTDTQYF. The CDR3 nucleotides are TGCAGTGCCAAGACAGGGTCCTACACAGATACGCAGTATTTT.

The chain employs TRBV6-5 and TRBJ1-1, with 8 bases aligning to TRBD1. After removal of 2 bases from V and 8 bases from J, the junction contained 4 bases not matched to a gene. This CDR3 spans 13 amino acids. Germline V CDR1 and CDR2: MNHEY, SVGAGI. CDR3 sequence (DNA): TGTGCCAGCAGTTACCTGACAGGGGACGAAGCTTTCTTT. It translates to CASSYLTGDEAFF.

V usage is TRBV2 and J usage is TRBJ2-7; TRBD1 agrees at 9 bases. The CDR3 totals 16 residues. Germline V gene lookup returns CDR1 SNHLY and CDR2 FYNNEI. Trimming at V came to 5 bases and at J to 1 base, leaving 9 bases not matched to a gene. The CDR3 protein is CASSRDRATWSYEQYF. The CDR3, as DNA: TGTGCCAGCAGTCGGGACAGGGCCACCTGGTCCTACGAGCAGTACTTC.

The rearrangement links TRBV15 to TRBJ1-2; a weak D match, TRBD1 (6 bases). Germline V CDR1 and CDR2: LNHNV, YYDKDF (reference sequence). The CDR3 consists of 14 residues. Deletions cut 5 bases from V and 4 bases from J, with 14 bases between. CDR3 region: CATSELQGTYGYTF. The DNA for the CDR3 is TGTGCCACCAGCGAGCTACAGGGAACCTATGGCTACACCTTC.

This clonotype has a count of ten or more. The chain has TRBV5-1 and TRBJ2-2; D ambiguous. The CDR3 extends over 16 amino acids. Germline assignment: CDR1 SGHRS and CDR2 YFSETQ. V lost 0 bases to trimming and J lost 5 bases, with 14 bases between them. The CDR3 protein is CASSLAGWVGTGELFF. Here the CDR3 DNA reads TGCGCCAGCAGCTTGGCCGGCTGGGTAGGAACCGGGGAGCTGTTTTTT.

The rearrangement uses TRBV30 and TRBJ1-1, with D possibly being TRBD1 (6 bases). The CDR3 totals 14 residues. Germline V gene sequence: CDR1 GTSNPN, CDR2 SVGIG (reference sequence). The germline V and J ends were trimmed by 5 bases and 4 bases, with 17 bases remaining between them. The CDR3 here is CAWSPDRRGTEAFF. Written as DNA, the CDR3 is TGTGCCTGGTCTCCCGACAGGAGGGGCACTGAAGCTTTCTTT. The full variable domain, in which reference TRBV30 and TRBJ1-1 provide the parts outside the CDR3, is SQTIHQWPATLVQPVGSPLSLECTVEGTSNPNLYWYRQAAGRGLQLLFYSVGIGQISSEVPQNLSASRPQDRQFILSSKKLLLSDSGFYLCAWSPDRRGTEAFFGQGTRLTVV.

This chain uses TRBV19 with TRBJ1-2, with no clear D. Trimming removed 9 bases at V and 4 bases at J, with 18 bases between. Germline CDR1 and CDR2: LNHDA and SQIVND (reference sequence). CDR3 length: 14 residues. DNA of the CDR3: TGTGCCAGCAGCACTTCTTCTCGGGGCTATGGCTACACCTTC. Protein: CASSTSSRGYGYTF.